What follows are 18 T cell receptor beta chains derived from one specimen sequenced in a study of T cells in Graves' hyperthyroidism and ophthalmopathy. Regions amplified from RNA transcripts were the TCR beta CDR3 regions. HTBI primers were employed in a first-round RT-PCR of the TCR CDR3. Each CDR3 protein is one row after TCRdb ran MiXCR on the multiplex PCR reads. The data contain hundreds of thousands of distinct CDR3 sequences, 22% of them singletons. Sequencing was carried out using blood. The source of these receptors is a woman between 70 and 85 years old with Graves' ophthalmopathy.

This clonotype was observed a few times. J is TRBJ2-3 and V is TRBV10-3; 7 bases line up with TRBD1. Trimming cost V 3 bases and J 6 bases; bases outside gene matches: 9. Germline values: CDR1 ENHRY, CDR2 SYGVKD. The CDR3 covers 15 residues. The CDR3 DNA sequence: TGTGCCATCAGTGAACACAGGGGTAGTGTTGATACGCAGTATTTT. Its translation: CAISEHRGSVDTQYF.

Points on this clonotype: A read error may produce the germline difference seen at one junction end. The chain combines TRBV7-2 with TRBJ1-6; 9 bases are a match to TRBD1. The V gene's germline CDR1 is SGHTA and CDR2 FQGNSA. The CDR3 runs to 18 residues. CDR3 in DNA: TGTGTCAGCAGCCAGACAGGGGGTCGTAGCTCCTATAATTCACCCCTCCACTTT. Encoded protein: CVSSQTGGRSSYNSPLHF.

V usage is TRBV18 and J usage is TRBJ2-7, with D perhaps matching TRBD2 (6 bases). Looked up from germline, CDR1 is KGHSH and CDR2 is LQKENI. The CDR3 contains 11 residues. V dropped 4 bases and J dropped 7 bases, with 8 bases sitting between them. DNA of the CDR3: TGTGCCAGCTCACGGCGGGATGAGCAGTACTTC. This translates into CASSRRDEQYF.

In DNA, the CDR3 is TGTGCCAGTACGAGTTTTCAGGGGGCAAAGCAGTACTTC. It yields the protein CASTSFQGAKQYF. This chain uses TRBV28 with TRBJ2-7; 8 positions agree with TRBD1. The CDR3 runs to 13 residues. V lost 9 bases to trimming and J lost 8 bases; unmatched junction nucleotides: 12. Germline CDR1 and CDR2: MDHEN and SYDVKM.

About this clonotype: With a much larger clone just one base away, this may be a read error. This chain links TRBV28 with TRBJ2-1, with D tentatively TRBD1 or TRBD2 (5 bases each). CDR3 size: 15 residues. Germline CDR1 and CDR2: MDHEN and SYDVKM. Trimming stripped 3 bases from V and 1 base from J, with 10 bases between. The CDR3 DNA reads TGTGCCAGCAGTTTCGGGACCTGGTCCTACAATGAGCAGTTCTTC. This gives the protein CASSFGTWSYNEQFF.

The gene calls are TRBV7-9 and TRBJ1-5; a weak D match, TRBD1 (6 bases). The CDR3 spans 15 residues. Per germline, CDR1 SEHNR and CDR2 FQNEAQ (reference sequence). Deletions cut 5 bases from V and 4 bases from J, with 15 bases between. CDR3: CASSGGDRKNQPQHF. CDR3 DNA: TGTGCCAGCAGCGGTGGTGACAGGAAGAATCAGCCCCAGCATTTT.

This clonotype was observed a handful of times. The rearrangement uses TRBV7-6 and TRBJ2-1, with D unclear. Trimming pared 3 bases from V and 8 bases from J, leaving 5 bases between. From germline, CDR1 is SGHVS and CDR2 FNYEAQ. The CDR3 consists of 11 residues. CDR3 protein: CASSFTDEQFF. The DNA of the CDR3 is TGTGCCAGCAGCTTTACGGATGAGCAGTTCTTC.

The chain recombines TRBV28 with TRBJ1-6; D might be TRBD1 (5 bases). V was clipped by 5 bases and J by 5 bases, with 16 bases between them. Looked up from germline, CDR1 is MDHEN and CDR2 is SYDVKM. The CDR3 runs 16 residues. CDR3 sequence: CASSTPSQGNNSPLHF. The CDR3 DNA reads TGTGCCAGCAGTACCCCTAGTCAGGGAAATAATTCACCCCTCCACTTT.

This chain uses TRBV7-9 with TRBJ1-2; D call uncertain. The germline V and J ends were trimmed by 4 bases and 7 bases, with 19 bases remaining between them. This CDR3 has 15 residues. CDR1 SEHNR and CDR2 FQNEAQ come from the germline V gene (reference sequence). The CDR3 DNA is TGTGCCAGCAGCTACTACTCGACCGATACTTCTGGCTACACCTTC. Translated, it gives CASSYYSTDTSGYTF.

At least ten counts were recorded for this clonotype. The chain couples TRBV11-2 to TRBJ2-1; D unclear. CDR1 SGHAT and CDR2 FQNNGV come from the germline V gene. Trimming cost V 1 base and J 6 bases, with 7 bases left between them. CDR3 length: 13 amino acids. The CDR3, as DNA: TGTGCCAGCAGCTTAGGGGCGGTCAATGAGCAGTTCTTC. Protein: CASSLGAVNEQFF.

This clonotype was counted between two and nine times. J is TRBJ2-1 and V is TRBV7-9, with a tentative D call TRBD1 (7 bases). The germline V and J ends were trimmed by 4 bases and 8 bases, with 15 bases remaining between them. CDR1 is SEHNR and CDR2 is FQNEAQ in the germline V gene (reference sequence). The CDR3 consists of 14 residues. The CDR3 DNA follows: TGTGCCAGCAGCTCGACAGGGAGGATCGATGAGCAGTTCTTC. It translates to CASSSTGRIDEQFF.

This clonotype was detected a few times. The chain employs TRBV30 and TRBJ2-1; D is unclear. This CDR3 has 12 amino acids. The germline V gene has CDR1 GTSNPN and CDR2 SVGIG (reference sequence). The V end lost 3 bases, the J end lost 1 base, and 4 bases lay between the germline ends. CDR3 nucleotides: TGTGCCTGGAGCTCATCCTACAATGAGCAGTTCTTC. Translated: CAWSSSYNEQFF.

The chain combines TRBV7-9 with TRBJ1-2, with TRBD1 as a possible D gene (5 bases). CDR1 SEHNR and CDR2 FQNEAQ come from the germline V gene (reference sequence). The CDR3 contains 14 residues. Trimming left V 2 bases short and J 2 bases short, with 9 bases between. CDR3 in DNA: TGTGCCAGCAGCTTAATGGAGGGGAACTATGGCTACACCTTC. Encoded protein: CASSLMEGNYGYTF.

This clonotype appeared many times. The V and J genes are TRBV10-3 and TRBJ2-7; tentatively, D is TRBD2 (6 bases). The CDR3 has 14 residues. Germline CDR1 and CDR2: ENHRY and SYGVKD. The V end was cut by 6 bases, the J end by 1 base, with 13 bases between. CDR3: CAISERTTSYEQYF. The CDR3 bases are TGTGCCATCAGCGAAAGGACTACTTCCTACGAGCAGTACTTC.

The V and J genes are TRBV6-2 or TRBV6-3 and TRBJ2-1; TRBD2 aligns across 11 bases. The J segment lost 5 bases and the V segment lost 5 bases, leaving 8 bases of the junction unmatched. Germline CDR1 is MNHEY and CDR2 is SVGEGT. The length of the CDR3 is 16 residues. CDR3 amino acids: CASSPGSGRAHNEQFF. DNA for the CDR3: TGTGCCAGCAGTCCCGGTAGCGGGAGGGCCCACAATGAGCAGTTCTTC.

This clonotype occurred many times. The gene calls are TRBV10-3 and TRBJ1-1, with no clear D. The CDR3 has 14 amino acids. Germline CDR1 reads ENHRY; CDR2 reads SYGVKD. V was cut by 2 bases and J by 2 bases, with 9 bases left in between. The CDR3 DNA reads as TGTGCCATCAGTGAGGAACGAGCAAACACTGAAGCTTTCTTT. Amino acids: CAISEERANTEAFF.

Points on this clonotype: An end of the junction does not agree with germline; a read error may underlie this. The rearrangement links TRBV6-1 to TRBJ2-1; D unresolved. CDR3 length: 13 amino acids. Per germline, CDR1 MNHNS and CDR2 SASEGT. The CDR3 DNA reads as TGTGCCAGCAGTGCAAGCTCCTACGATGAGCAGTTCTTC. Residues: CASSASSYDEQFF.

In its sample, this clonotype was seen a few times. The chain is built from TRBV2 and TRBJ1-4, with D unclear. In germline, CDR1 is SNHLY, CDR2 FYNNEI. V lost 3 bases to trimming and J lost 0 bases, with 8 bases between them. The CDR3 spans 15 residues. The DNA of the CDR3 is TGTGCCAGCAGTGACAGAAGCACAACTAATGAAAAACTGTTTTTT. Translated, it gives CASSDRSTTNEKLFF.